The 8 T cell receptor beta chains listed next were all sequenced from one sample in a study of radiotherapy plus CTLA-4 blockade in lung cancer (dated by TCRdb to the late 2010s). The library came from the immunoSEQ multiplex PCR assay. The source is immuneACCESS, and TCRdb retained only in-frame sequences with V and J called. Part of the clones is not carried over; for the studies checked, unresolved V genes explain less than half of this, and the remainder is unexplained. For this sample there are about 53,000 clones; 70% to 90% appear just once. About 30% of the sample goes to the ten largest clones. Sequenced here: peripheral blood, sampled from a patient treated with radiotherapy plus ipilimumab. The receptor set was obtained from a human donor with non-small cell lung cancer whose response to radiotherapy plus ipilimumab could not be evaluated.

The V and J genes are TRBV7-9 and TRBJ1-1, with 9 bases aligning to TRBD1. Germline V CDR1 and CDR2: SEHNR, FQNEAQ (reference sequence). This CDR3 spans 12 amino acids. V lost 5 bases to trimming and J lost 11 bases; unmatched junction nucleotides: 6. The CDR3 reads CASSQGQGTAFF. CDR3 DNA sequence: TGTGCCAGCAGCCAGGGACAGGGAACTGCTTTCTTT.

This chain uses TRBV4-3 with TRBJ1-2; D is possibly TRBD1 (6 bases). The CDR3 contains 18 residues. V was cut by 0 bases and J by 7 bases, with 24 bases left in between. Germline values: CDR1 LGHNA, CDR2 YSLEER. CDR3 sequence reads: CASSQDSSGGGSASGYTF. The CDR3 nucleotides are TGCGCCAGCAGCCAAGATAGTTCTGGGGGGGGCTCAGCCTCTGGCTACACCTTC.

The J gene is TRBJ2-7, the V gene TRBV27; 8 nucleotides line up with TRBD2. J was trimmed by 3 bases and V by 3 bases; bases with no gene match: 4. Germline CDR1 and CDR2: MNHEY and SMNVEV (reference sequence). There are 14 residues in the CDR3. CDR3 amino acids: CASSFFAGGYEQYF. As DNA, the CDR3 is TGTGCCAGCAGTTTCTTTGCGGGGGGCTACGAGCAGTACTTC.

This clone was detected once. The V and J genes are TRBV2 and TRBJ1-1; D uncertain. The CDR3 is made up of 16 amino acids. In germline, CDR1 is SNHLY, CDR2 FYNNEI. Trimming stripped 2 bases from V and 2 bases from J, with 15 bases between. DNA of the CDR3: TGTGCCAGCAGTGAACGTAGGACTGGATTTAACACTGAAGCTTTCTTT. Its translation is CASSERRTGFNTEAFF.

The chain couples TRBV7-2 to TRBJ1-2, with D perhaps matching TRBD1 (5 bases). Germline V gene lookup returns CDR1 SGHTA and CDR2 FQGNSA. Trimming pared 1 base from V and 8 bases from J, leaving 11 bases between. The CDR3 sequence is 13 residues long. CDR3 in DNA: TGTGCCAGCAGCTTAGGGGGCCCCCCCGGCTACACCTTC. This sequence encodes CASSLGGPPGYTF. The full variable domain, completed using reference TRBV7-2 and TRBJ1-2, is GAGVSQSPSNKVTEKGKDVELRCDPISGHTALYWYRQSLGQGLEFLIYFQGNSAPDKSGLPSDRFSAERTGGSVSTLTIQRTQQEDSAVYLCASSLGGPPGYTFGSGTRLTVV.

CDR3 coding DNA: TGTGCCAGCAGTTTATGGGGACTAGCGGGATTCACAGATACGCAGTATTTT. Translated: CASSLWGLAGFTDTQYF. This rearrangement joins TRBV28 to TRBJ2-3, with TRBD2 matching over 13 bases. CDR3 length equals 17 residues. Germline V CDR1 and CDR2: MDHEN, SYDVKM. V lost 0 bases, J lost 2 bases, and 2 bases stayed unmatched. Full variable domain (outside the CDR3, taken from reference TRBV28 and TRBJ2-3): DVKVTQSSRYLVKRTGEKVFLECVQDMDHENMFWYRQDPGLGLRLIYFSYDVKMKEKGDIPEGYSVSREKKERFSLILESASTNQTSMYLCASSLWGLAGFTDTQYFGPGTRLTVL.

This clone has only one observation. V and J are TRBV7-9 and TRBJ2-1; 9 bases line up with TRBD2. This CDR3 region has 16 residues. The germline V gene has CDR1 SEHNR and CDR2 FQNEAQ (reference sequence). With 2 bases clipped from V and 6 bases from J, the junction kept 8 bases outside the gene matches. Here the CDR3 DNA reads TGTGCCAGCAGCTTATTAGCGGGAGTAAGTTCCAATGAGCAGTTCTTC. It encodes CASSLLAGVSSNEQFF.

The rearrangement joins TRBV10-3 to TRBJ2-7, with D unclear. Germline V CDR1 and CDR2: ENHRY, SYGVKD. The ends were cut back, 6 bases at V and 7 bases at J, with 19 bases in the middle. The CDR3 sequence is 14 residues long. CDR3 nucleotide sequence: TGTGCCATCAGCCAAGTCCCCCCTCCGGAGGAGCAGTACTTC. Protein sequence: CAISQVPPPEEQYF.